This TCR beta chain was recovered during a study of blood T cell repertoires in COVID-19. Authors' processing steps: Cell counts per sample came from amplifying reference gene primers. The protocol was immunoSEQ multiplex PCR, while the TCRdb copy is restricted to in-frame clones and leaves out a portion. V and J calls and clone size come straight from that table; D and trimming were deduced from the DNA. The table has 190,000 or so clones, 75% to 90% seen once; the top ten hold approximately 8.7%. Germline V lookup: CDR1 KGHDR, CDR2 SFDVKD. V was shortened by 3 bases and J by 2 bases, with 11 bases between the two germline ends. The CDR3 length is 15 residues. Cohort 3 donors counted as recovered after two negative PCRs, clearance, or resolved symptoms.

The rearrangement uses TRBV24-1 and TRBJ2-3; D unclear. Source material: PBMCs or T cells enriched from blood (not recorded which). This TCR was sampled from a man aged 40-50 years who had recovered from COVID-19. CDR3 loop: CATSDPGRFTDTQYF. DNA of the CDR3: TGTGCCACCAGTGATCCAGGTCGCTTCACAGATACGCAGTATTTT.